This entry features one T cell receptor beta chain sequence. As yet, its antigen is unknown. The data belong to a study of yellow fever vaccine responses in identical twins. Notes on the study in general: Twins' vaccine T cell responses were reported to seem partly convergent and partly personalized.

Germline-derived CDR1 and CDR2 are MNHNS and SASEGT. The CDR3 length is 14 residues. After removal of 6 bases from V and 6 bases from J, the junction contained 10 bases not matched to a gene. One entry per CDR3 protein results from TCRdb running MiXCR on the RT-PCR reads. The data hold more than 300 distinct CDR3 sequences, with less than 70% observed a single time. The TCR comes from a female donor who received the yellow fever vaccine. The chain recombines TRBV6-1 with TRBJ1-1, with TRBD1 matching 7 bases. The specimen was T cells from blood (PBMCs), unsorted or a sorted subset (not recorded which), collected before or after yellow fever vaccination (not recorded which). Here the CDR3 DNA reads TGTGCCAGCAGGGCACAGGGGCACACCTCTGAAGCTTTCTTT. Protein sequence: CASRAQGHTSEAFF.